Listed here are 27 T cell receptor beta chains from one sample, sequenced in a study of cytomegalovirus exposure and HLA in healthy donors. PCR involved 60 Vbeta and 13 Jbeta primers. Only in-frame clones appear in the TCRdb table, and some are missing; sequencing was by immunoSEQ multiplex PCR. The table records about 77,000 clones, roughly four fifths of them present only once. The sequenced sample consisted of PBMCs. The receptors originated from a man aged 35-49 years in good health and CMV-seronegative.

This clone was seen only a few times. The rearrangement links TRBV6-6 to TRBJ2-7, with unresolved D. The germline V gene has CDR1 MNHNY and CDR2 SVGAGI (reference sequence). The CDR3 has 14 amino acids. V lost 2 bases and J lost 0, with 8 bases in between. CDR3 DNA sequence: TGTGCCAGCAGTTACGCGGAATTCTCCTACGAGCAGTACTTC. Protein product: CASSYAEFSYEQYF.

This rearrangement joins TRBV25-1 to TRBJ1-1, with 9 positions matching TRBD1. CDR3 size: 17 residues. With 2 bases clipped from V and 6 bases from J, the junction kept 13 bases outside the gene matches. Germline loops: CDR1 MGHDK, CDR2 SYGVNS. CDR3 in DNA: TGTGCCAGCAGTGAAAACAGGGGGAGGAGGGACAGGGCTGAAGCTTTCTTT. Translated, it gives CASSENRGRRDRAEAFF.

The chain is built from TRBV27 and TRBJ1-1, with a tentative D call TRBD1 (6 bases). This CDR3 comprises 14 residues. CDR1 and CDR2 from the germline V gene are MNHEY and SMNVEV (reference sequence). The germline V and J ends were trimmed by 3 bases and 5 bases, with 13 bases remaining between them. CDR3 coding DNA: TGTGCCAGCAGTTTGGGCAGGGGAAGGACTGAAGCTTTCTTT. Translation gives CASSLGRGRTEAFF.

The V and J genes are TRBV7-3 and TRBJ2-1; the match to TRBD2 covers 13 bases. This CDR3 comprises 16 residues. The V segment lost 4 bases and the J segment 7 bases; nucleotides outside the gene matches: 7. Germline CDR1 SGHTA, CDR2 FQGTGA. The CDR3 reads CASSSLLAGGGNEQFF. The CDR3 DNA reads as TGTGCCAGCAGCTCCCTACTAGCGGGAGGGGGTAATGAGCAGTTCTTC.

The rearrangement links TRBV28 to TRBJ2-7; D not certain. The CDR3 extends over 12 amino acids. The germline V gene encodes CDR1 MDHEN and CDR2 SYDVKM. Trimming left V 6 bases short and J 12 bases short, with 18 bases between. CDR3 residues: CASSSRPSATYF. Here the CDR3 DNA reads TGTGCCAGCAGCTCCCGCCCTAGTGCCACGTACTTC.

This clone has only a few counts. The rearrangement links TRBV7-3 to TRBJ2-4; perhaps TRBD1 as D (6 bases). Germline assignment: CDR1 SGHTA and CDR2 FQGTGA. There are 13 residues in the CDR3. With 2 bases removed from V and 13 bases from J, the gap between germline ends came to 15 bases. CDR3 nucleotides: TGTGCCAGCAGCTTATGGGTAGGGGACACGCAGTACTTC. Translating gives CASSLWVGDTQYF.

V is TRBV29-1 and J is TRBJ2-7; possibly TRBD2 for D (6 bases). Between the trimmed V and J ends, which lost 4 bases and 3 bases, there was a span of 16 bases. The germline V gene has CDR1 SQVTM and CDR2 ANQGSEA. This CDR3 region has 14 residues. CDR3 bases: TGCAGCGTTGTTTGGAGGGATAGAAGCTACGAGCAGTACTTC. Protein: CSVVWRDRSYEQYF.

V and J are TRBV28 and TRBJ1-2; tentatively, D is TRBD1 (5 bases). Germline CDR1 MDHEN, CDR2 SYDVKM. The V and J ends lost 3 bases and 8 bases respectively, with 7 bases between them. The CDR3 totals 11 residues. The CDR3 loop is CASSLGRGYTF. In DNA form, the CDR3 reads TGTGCCAGCAGTTTGGGGCGGGGCTACACCTTC.

J is TRBJ2-1 and V is TRBV7-3; the D is unclear. The CDR3 consists of 13 residues. Deletions cut 0 bases from V and 5 bases from J, with 5 bases between. Germline CDR1 SGHTA, CDR2 FQGTGA. Here the CDR3 reads CASSLTYNNEQFF. CDR3 sequence (DNA): TGTGCCAGCAGCTTAACCTATAACAATGAGCAGTTCTTC.

J is TRBJ2-1 and V is TRBV9; the D gene is possibly TRBD2 (7 bases). The germline V gene encodes CDR1 SGDLS and CDR2 YYNGEE. Trimming left V 7 bases short and J 4 bases short, with 21 bases between. This CDR3 has 16 residues. The CDR3 loop reads CASGPRGRGGYNEQFF. CDR3 nucleotides: TGTGCCAGCGGACCCAGAGGGAGGGGGGGGTACAATGAGCAGTTCTTC.

V is TRBV19 and J is TRBJ1-3; 7 bases align to TRBD1. Unmatched junction bases numbered 7, after V lost 10 bases and J lost 4 bases. The length of the CDR3 is 13 residues. In germline, CDR1 is LNHDA, CDR2 SQIVND (reference sequence). The CDR3: CATTKGAGNTIYF. In DNA, the CDR3 is TGTGCCACCACCAAGGGGGCCGGAAACACCATATATTTT.

This sequence joins TRBV10-3 and TRBJ2-3, with D tentatively TRBD2 (5 bases). Trimming removed 11 bases from V and 2 bases from J, with 20 bases in between. Germline V gene sequence: CDR1 ENHRY, CDR2 SYGVKD. CDR3 length: 15 residues. CDR3 sequence reads: CASGFSKGYTDTQYF. CDR3 nucleotides: TGTGCCTCGGGGTTTTCTAAAGGCTACACAGATACGCAGTATTTT.

This chain links TRBV18 with TRBJ1-1; D uncertain. This CDR3 is built from 14 residues. Trimming took off 6 bases at V and 5 bases at J, with 16 bases between the two ends. CDR1 is KGHSH, CDR2 LQKENI, per germline. The CDR3 here is CASSRQEGGTEAFF. The CDR3 DNA follows: TGTGCCAGCTCTCGACAAGAAGGCGGGACTGAAGCTTTCTTT.

V gene TRBV10-3 combines with J gene TRBJ1-2; D possibly corresponds to TRBD1 (5 bases). The V and J ends lost 0 bases and 7 bases respectively, with 15 bases between them. CDR1 ENHRY and CDR2 SYGVKD come from the germline V gene. The CDR3 length is 15 residues. The CDR3 loop is CAISESGLRQRGYTF. In DNA, the CDR3 is TGTGCCATCAGTGAGTCGGGACTCAGGCAGCGTGGCTACACCTTC.

The chain is built from TRBV5-6 and TRBJ2-5; D possibly corresponds to TRBD1 (6 bases). Germline CDR1 SGHDT, CDR2 YYEEEE. V was clipped by 1 base and J by 5 bases, with 12 bases between them. This CDR3 has 14 residues. The CDR3 loop is CASSLSHRAETQYF. The CDR3 nucleotides are TGTGCCAGCAGCTTGTCCCACAGGGCTGAGACCCAGTACTTC.

The chain employs TRBV5-1 and TRBJ2-2, with 12 positions matching TRBD2. V dropped 7 bases and J dropped 0; count of bases not matched to a gene: 4. Germline CDR1 is SGHRS and CDR2 is YFSETQ. The CDR3 is 16 amino acids. The CDR3 loop reads CASLRTSGTNTGELFF. The CDR3 DNA reads as TGCGCCAGCCTCAGGACTAGCGGGACGAACACCGGGGAGCTGTTTTTT.

CDR3 in amino acids: CASSSSGYEQYF. CDR3 sequence (DNA): TGTGCCAGCAGCTCGTCGGGCTACGAGCAGTACTTC. The genes are TRBV5-6 and TRBJ2-7, with no clear D. V lost 3 bases and J lost 3, with 7 bases in between. Germline loops: CDR1 SGHDT, CDR2 YYEEEE. This CDR3 is 12 amino acids long.

This chain links TRBV29-1 with TRBJ2-6; D gene unclear. The CDR3 has 13 residues. Deletions cut 5 bases from V and 0 bases from J, with 5 bases between. Germline V gives CDR1 SQVTM, CDR2 ANQGSEA. The chain's CDR3 is CSVQVSGANVLTF. CDR3 nucleotides: TGCAGCGTTCAGGTCTCTGGGGCCAACGTCCTGACTTTC.

The CDR3 loop is CASSSALTRGEAKNTEAFF. CDR3 bases: TGTGCCAGCAGCTCCGCCCTGACCCGAGGGGAGGCAAAAAACACTGAAGCTTTCTTT. The rearrangement joins TRBV7-2 to TRBJ1-1; D is possibly TRBD1 (5 bases). V gave up 4 bases and J gave up 2 bases, with 26 bases separating them. Germline values: CDR1 SGHTA, CDR2 FQGNSA. The CDR3 is 19 residues long.

The table lists this clone with a few counts. V and J are TRBV4-2 and TRBJ2-2; 14 nucleotides agree with TRBD2. Germline V gene data show CDR1 as LGHNA and CDR2 as YNFKEQ. The CDR3 length is 16 residues. V shed 4 bases and J 6 bases; nucleotides not matched to a gene: 4. Here the CDR3 reads CASSPTSGRESGELFF. For the CDR3, the DNA is TGTGCCAGCAGCCCGACTAGCGGGAGGGAATCCGGGGAGCTGTTTTTT.

The rearrangement joins TRBV28 to TRBJ2-7, with 7 bases that match TRBD2. The CDR3 extends over 13 amino acids. V lost 8 bases, J lost 3 bases, and 7 bases stayed unmatched. Germline-derived CDR1 and CDR2 are MDHEN and SYDVKM. CDR3: CASRGEPVYEQYF. The CDR3, as DNA: TGTGCCAGCCGGGGGGAACCCGTCTACGAGCAGTACTTC.

This chain links TRBV7-9 with TRBJ2-1; tentatively, D is TRBD1 (5 bases). Germline CDR1 is SEHNR and CDR2 is FQNEAQ (reference sequence). This CDR3 has 12 residues. V was trimmed by 7 bases and J by 5 bases, leaving 9 bases between them. CDR3 sequence reads: CASKGRDNEQFF. Here the CDR3 DNA reads TGTGCCAGCAAAGGCAGGGACAATGAGCAGTTCTTC.

This clone was observed a single time. V and J are TRBV28 and TRBJ2-7; 7 nucleotides line up with TRBD2. Trimming took 1 base from V and 2 from J; bases not matched to a gene: 5. CDR1 and CDR2 from the germline V gene are MDHEN and SYDVKM. CDR3 length equals 15 residues. DNA for the CDR3: TGTGCCAGCAGTTTATACGGGGGAGGGACCTACGAGCAGTACTTC. This translates into CASSLYGGGTYEQYF.

The chain employs TRBV27 and TRBJ1-2; no clear D. V was trimmed by 4 bases and J by 0 bases, leaving 9 bases between them. CDR1 MNHEY and CDR2 SMNVEV come from the germline V gene (reference sequence). The CDR3 spans 14 residues. The CDR3 DNA sequence: TGTGCCAGCAGTTGGGCAGGCACTAACTATGGCTACACCTTC. Protein product: CASSWAGTNYGYTF.

The chain uses TRBV7-2 and TRBJ2-5; 11 bases match TRBD2. Trimming cost V 5 bases and J 0 bases; bases outside gene matches: 11. Germline CDR1 SGHTA, CDR2 FQGNSA. The CDR3 has 18 residues. The CDR3: CASSPRGVAGGYQETQYF. The CDR3 bases are TGTGCCAGCAGCCCCCGGGGAGTAGCGGGAGGGTACCAAGAGACCCAGTACTTC.

J is TRBJ2-5 and V is TRBV27; D perhaps matches TRBD2 (6 bases). TRBJ2-7 matches the DNA end more closely, so the J call is doubtful. Germline V CDR1 and CDR2: MNHEY, SMNVEV (reference sequence). This CDR3 region has 14 residues. CDR3 sequence: CASRRWEDFNEQYF. CDR3 bases: TGTGCCAGCAGACGATGGGAGGACTTCAACGAGCAGTACTTC.

This chain joins TRBV9 and TRBJ2-2; 8 positions agree with TRBD2. Trimming removed 2 bases from V and 6 bases from J; junction bases left unmatched: 6. The CDR3 sequence is 15 residues long. In germline, CDR1 is SGDLS, CDR2 YYNGEE. CDR3 sequence: CASSVTTTSAGELFF. CDR3 sequence (DNA): TGTGCCAGCAGCGTTACGACGACTAGCGCCGGGGAGCTGTTTTTT.